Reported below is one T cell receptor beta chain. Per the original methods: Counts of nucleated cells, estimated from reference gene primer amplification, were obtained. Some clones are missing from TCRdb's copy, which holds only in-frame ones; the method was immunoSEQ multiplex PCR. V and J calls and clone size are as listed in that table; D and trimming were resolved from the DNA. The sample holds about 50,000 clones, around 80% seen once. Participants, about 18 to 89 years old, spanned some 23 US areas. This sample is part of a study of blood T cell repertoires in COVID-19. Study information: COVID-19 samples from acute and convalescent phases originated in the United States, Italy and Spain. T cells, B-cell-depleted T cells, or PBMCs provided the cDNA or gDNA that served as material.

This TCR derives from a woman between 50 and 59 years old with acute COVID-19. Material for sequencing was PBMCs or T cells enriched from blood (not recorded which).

The CDR3 region is CASSPTGKDTEAFF. The CDR3 DNA sequence: TGTGCCAGCTCACCCACAGGGAAGGACACTGAAGCTTTCTTT. The chain carries TRBV18 and TRBJ1-1; D perhaps matches TRBD1 (6 bases). The CDR3 spans 14 residues. Trimming cost V 3 bases and J 3 bases, with 11 bases left between them. Germline CDR1 KGHSH, CDR2 LQKENI.